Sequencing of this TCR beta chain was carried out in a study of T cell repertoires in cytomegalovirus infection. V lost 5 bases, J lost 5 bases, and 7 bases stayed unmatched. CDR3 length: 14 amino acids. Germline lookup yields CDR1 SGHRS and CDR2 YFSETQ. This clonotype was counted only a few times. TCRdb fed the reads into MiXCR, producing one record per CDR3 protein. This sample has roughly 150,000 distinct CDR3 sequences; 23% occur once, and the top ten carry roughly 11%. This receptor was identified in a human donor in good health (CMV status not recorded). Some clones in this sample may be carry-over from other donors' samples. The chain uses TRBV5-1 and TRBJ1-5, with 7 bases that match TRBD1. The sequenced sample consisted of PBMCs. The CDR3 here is CASSQGDPDQPQHF. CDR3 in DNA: TGCGCCAGCAGTCAGGGGGACCCAGATCAGCCCCAGCATTTT.